Shown below are 19 T cell receptor beta chains from a single sample sequenced in a study of T cells after yellow fever vaccination (dated by TCRdb to between 2018 and 2020). Libraries were constructed by 5' RACE. The sequencing machine was an Illumina HiSeq 2500. TCRdb trimmed public reads at Q25 via fastp, called clones via MiXCR and kept in-frame beta chains. Entries that share a CDR3 protein sequence are merged under the most common genes and DNA. The sample includes 350,000 to 450,000 distinct CDR3 sequences, with around 6.5% observed a single time. 15% of the sample is taken by the ten largest. This sample's treatment or condition label indicates: live attenuated yellow fever vaccine strain. The specimen was PBMCs, collected 5 days after the yellow fever booster vaccination. The origin of the receptors is a young man who received the YFV17D yellow fever vaccine.

This clonotype was found many times. This chain links TRBV5-1 with TRBJ2-1, with D unclear. CDR1 is SGHRS and CDR2 is YFSETQ in the germline V gene. The CDR3 loop spans 11 amino acids. V lost 5 bases, J lost 5 bases, and 5 bases lay in between. For the CDR3, the DNA is TGCGCCAGCAGTTCGGACAATGAGCAGTTCTTC. Protein: CASSSDNEQFF.

The genes are TRBV20-1 and TRBJ2-2, with 8 bases matching TRBD1. Germline loops: CDR1 DFQATT, CDR2 SNEGSKA (reference sequence). The trim removed 6 bases at V and 3 bases at J, leaving 3 bases unmatched. The CDR3 extends over 13 amino acids. The CDR3 is CSALTGDTGELFF. The DNA for the CDR3 is TGCAGTGCCTTGACAGGGGACACCGGGGAGCTGTTTTTT.

The rearrangement joins TRBV23-1 to TRBJ2-7; TRBD1 is a possible D gene (6 bases). TRBV23-1 has ORF status, its function being uncertain. CDR3 size: 14 residues. Trimming cost V 0 bases and J 3 bases, with 9 bases left between them. CDR3 coding DNA: TGCGCCAGCAGTCAATCAGACAGGCGCTACGAGCAGTACTTC. Translating gives CASSQSDRRYEQYF.

This clonotype was found a few times. The V and J genes are TRBV23-1 and TRBJ2-3; D perhaps matches TRBD1 (6 bases). TRBV23-1 is an open reading frame, and its role is uncertain. The CDR3 totals 12 residues. Trimming took 3 bases from V and 10 from J, leaving 11 bases between them. Here the CDR3 DNA reads TGCGCCAGCAGTCATCCCAGGGGAGCGCAGTATTTT. The encoded protein is CASSHPRGAQYF.

The table lists this clonotype with many counts. V gene TRBV6-2 or TRBV6-3 combines with J gene TRBJ2-1; 10 bases fit TRBD2. Germline V gene data show CDR1 as MNHEY and CDR2 as SVGEGT. The V segment lost 5 bases and the J segment 9 bases; nucleotides outside the gene matches: 10. The CDR3 runs to 15 residues. CDR3 sequence (DNA): TGTGCCAGCAGTCCTCGGCTAGCGGGAGCTCGTGAGCAGTTCTTC. Translation gives CASSPRLAGAREQFF.

This clonotype has a handful of counts. The chain joins TRBV3-1 to TRBJ2-7; D is possibly TRBD2 (5 bases). Germline CDR1 LGHDT, CDR2 YNNKEL (reference sequence). There are 17 residues in the CDR3. V lost 0 bases and J 4 bases, leaving 19 bases between the germline ends. For the CDR3, the DNA is TGTGCCAGCAGCCAAGATTGGTCTAGCCTCGGCCGGTACGAGCAGTACTTC. Protein product: CASSQDWSSLGRYEQYF.

This clonotype was detected a few times. This sequence joins TRBV24-1 and TRBJ2-5; 9 positions agree with TRBD2. After removal of 6 bases from V and 5 bases from J, the junction contained 3 bases not matched to a gene. Germline CDR1 reads KGHDR; CDR2 reads SFDVKD. This CDR3 region has 13 residues. CDR3 residues: CATSLAGAETQYF. CDR3 sequence (DNA): TGTGCCACCAGTTTAGCGGGAGCGGAGACCCAGTACTTC.

CDR3 in amino acids: CASSFAGISNVEKLFF. CDR3 in DNA: TGTGCCAGCAGCTTCGCAGGGATCTCGAATGTTGAAAAACTGTTTTTT. The chain has TRBV5-4 and TRBJ1-4, with D perhaps TRBD1 (5 bases). V was trimmed by 2 bases and J by 7 bases, leaving 18 bases between them. Germline V gene sequence: CDR1 SGHNT, CDR2 YYREEE (reference sequence). The CDR3 is 16 amino acids.

This clonotype was counted only a few times. This chain connects TRBV20-1 to TRBJ2-7; 11 nucleotides align to TRBD2. This CDR3 contains 15 residues. J gave up 0 bases and V 2 bases, and 3 bases lay outside the gene matches. Germline CDR1 reads DFQATT; CDR2 reads SNEGSKA (reference sequence). The CDR3 DNA sequence: TGCAGTGCTAGATCGACTAGCGGGGCCTCCTACGAGCAGTACTTC. It specifies CSARSTSGASYEQYF.

The chain is built from TRBV7-9 and TRBJ2-1, with 8 bases matching TRBD1. Germline CDR1 and CDR2: SEHNR and FQNEAQ (reference sequence). This CDR3 has 16 amino acids. Trimming at V came to 8 bases and at J to 6 bases, leaving 15 bases not matched to a gene. CDR3 nucleotides: TGTGCCAGCTTGCACAGCCCAGGGGGCTCAATCAATGAGCAGTTCTTC. Translation: CASLHSPGGSINEQFF. The variable domain in full, completed from reference TRBV7-9 and TRBJ2-1, reads DTGVSQNPRHKITKRGQNVTFRCDPISEHNRLYWYRQTLGQGPEFLTYFQNEAQLEKSRLLSDRFSAERPKGSFSTLEIQRTEQGDSAMYLCASLHSPGGSINEQFFGPGTRLTVL.

This chain connects TRBV23-1 to TRBJ2-2; D is unclear. TRBV23-1 is reported as an ORF; its role is uncertain. V was cut by 10 bases and J by 7 bases, with 16 bases left in between. This CDR3 is 13 amino acids long. The DNA of the CDR3 is TGCGCCACCAGACCCCTGAAGCGCGGGGAGCTGTTTTTT. It encodes CATRPLKRGELFF.

This clonotype was counted many times. This chain joins TRBV19 and TRBJ2-7; D is undetermined. The CDR3 is made up of 13 amino acids. The V gene lost 3 bases and the J gene lost 2 bases, with 8 bases spanning the gap. The V gene's germline CDR1 is LNHDA and CDR2 SQIVND (reference sequence). The CDR3 coding sequence is TGTGCCAGTAGTATCCAACAGACCTACGAGCAGTACTTC. Translated, it gives CASSIQQTYEQYF.

This rearrangement joins TRBV29-1 to TRBJ2-1, with TRBD2 identical over 7 bases. V lost 3 bases and J lost 1; bases outside the gene matches: 3. CDR3 length equals 14 residues. Germline lookup yields CDR1 SQVTM and CDR2 ANQGSEA. CDR3 amino acids: CSVETGLSYNEQFF. The CDR3 DNA sequence: TGCAGCGTTGAGACGGGACTATCCTACAATGAGCAGTTCTTC.

This clonotype has only a few counts. The chain has TRBV15 and TRBJ2-7; 9 positions agree with TRBD1. V lost 2 bases, J lost 5 bases, and 4 bases stayed unmatched. The CDR3 sequence is 14 residues long. Looked up from germline, CDR1 is LNHNV and CDR2 is YYDKDF (reference sequence). The CDR3 here is CATSRRTGGHEQYF. The CDR3 DNA sequence: TGTGCCACCAGCAGAAGAACAGGGGGCCACGAGCAGTACTTC.

The J gene is TRBJ2-1, the V gene TRBV3-1, with D uncertain. This CDR3 is built from 15 residues. V was shortened by 11 bases and J by 2 bases, with 19 bases between the two germline ends. The germline V gene encodes CDR1 LGHDT and CDR2 YNNKEL (reference sequence). CDR3 DNA sequence: TGTGCCTGCACCCAACAGCCCCTCGCCTACAATGAGCAGTTCTTC. Its protein is CACTQQPLAYNEQFF.

This clonotype was detected many times. The J gene is TRBJ1-2, the V gene TRBV11-2; no clear D. Germline assignment: CDR1 SGHAT and CDR2 FQNNGV. V was shortened by 5 bases and J by 8 bases, with 18 bases between the two germline ends. The CDR3 is made up of 14 amino acids. CDR3 nucleotide sequence: TGTGCCAGCAGCCGACAACAAACAGTGCGAGGCTACACCTTC. Translating it yields CASSRQQTVRGYTF.

Only a few counts were recorded for this clonotype. The V and J genes are TRBV30 and TRBJ2-1; 10 positions match TRBD2. The ends lost 1 base at V and 9 bases at J; junction bases unmatched: 6. CDR1 is GTSNPN, CDR2 SVGIG, per germline (reference sequence). The CDR3 extends over 14 amino acids. CDR3 DNA: TGTGCCTGGAGTGCCGGGACTAGCGTCGGTGAGCAGTTCTTC. It codes for CAWSAGTSVGEQFF.

With regard to this clonotype: A much larger clone differs from this one at a single base, so this may be a read error. The genes are TRBV12-3 or TRBV12-4 and TRBJ2-2; possibly TRBD2 for D (5 bases). The CDR3 is 15 amino acids. CDR3: CASSPRRSNTEELFF. The DNA for the CDR3 is TGTGCCAGCAGTCCCCGGAGGTCGAACACCGAGGAGCTGTTTTTT.

This clonotype was counted at least ten times. J is TRBJ2-2 and V is TRBV3-1, with D tentatively TRBD2 (5 bases). Trimming removed 0 bases from V and 5 bases from J, with 10 bases in between. The CDR3 spans 15 residues. Germline CDR1 LGHDT, CDR2 YNNKEL (reference sequence). The CDR3 coding sequence is TGTGCCAGCAGCCAAGAAGCCCTAGCAACCGGGGAGCTGTTTTTT. It translates to CASSQEALATGELFF.